Below are 13 T cell receptor beta chains sequenced from a single sample in a study of T cells after yellow fever vaccination. TCRdb processed the 5' RACE reads anew with MiXCR; each CDR3 protein has one entry. The repertoire holds some 350,000 distinct CDR3 sequences, with roughly 4.3% as singletons. The sample consisted of PBMCs, taken 5 days after the yellow fever booster vaccination. The receptors were sampled from a man younger than 35 who received the YFV17D yellow fever vaccine.

Many counts were recorded for this clonotype. V and J are TRBV7-6 and TRBJ2-1; D is unclear. This CDR3 has 14 residues. Trimming took off 3 bases at V and 4 bases at J, with 10 bases between the two ends. In germline, CDR1 is SGHVS, CDR2 FNYEAQ. The CDR3 sequence: CASSFADSYNEQFF. DNA of the CDR3: TGTGCCAGCAGCTTCGCAGATTCGTACAATGAGCAGTTCTTC. Supplemented by reference TRBV7-6 and TRBJ2-1, the full variable domain reads GAGVSQSPRYKVTKRGQDVALRCDPISGHVSLYWYRQALGQGPEFLTYFNYEAQQDKSGLPNDRFSAERPEGSISTLTIQRTEQRDSAMYRCASSFADSYNEQFFGPGTRLTVL.

This clonotype was seen a handful of times. J is TRBJ2-5 and V is TRBV6-5; TRBD1 agrees at 7 bases. Germline V CDR1 and CDR2: MNHEY, SVGAGI. The CDR3 extends over 15 amino acids. The trim removed 2 bases at V and 4 bases at J, leaving 7 bases unmatched. The CDR3 region has the DNA TGTGCCAGCAGTTACCAAGGGGGCACCGGAGAGACCCAGTACTTC. Amino acids: CASSYQGGTGETQYF.

This clonotype was recorded a few times. The rearrangement uses TRBV7-8 and TRBJ1-4; D might be TRBD1 (5 bases). CDR1 is SGHVS, CDR2 FQNEAQ, per germline. The CDR3 is made up of 14 amino acids. Trimming pared 5 bases from V and 5 bases from J, leaving 12 bases between. CDR3 in DNA: TGTGCCAGCAGCCAGGGACCGACCAATGAAAAACTGTTTTTT. Translated: CASSQGPTNEKLFF.

The V call is TRBV6-2 or TRBV6-3, the J call TRBJ2-7, with D perhaps TRBD1 (5 bases). CDR1 and CDR2 (germline): MNHEY, SVGEGT. CDR3 size: 12 residues. V dropped 2 bases and J dropped 6 bases, with 8 bases sitting between them. CDR3 protein: CASSYPQGEQYV. CDR3 DNA: TGTGCCAGCAGTTACCCGCAGGGCGAGCAGTACGTC.

This clonotype was observed a handful of times. The chain has TRBV4-1 and TRBJ2-1; the match to TRBD2 covers 8 bases. Trimming took 0 bases from V and 0 from J; bases not matched to a gene: 4. The CDR3 length is 17 residues. Looked up from germline, CDR1 is MGHRA and CDR2 is YSYEKL. CDR3 bases: TGCGCCAGCAGCCAAGATCGGGGGGGGAGCTCCTACAATGAGCAGTTCTTC. It yields the protein CASSQDRGGSSYNEQFF.

This clonotype was recorded a few times. The genes are TRBV20-1 and TRBJ2-7, with a tentative D call TRBD2 (5 bases). The CDR3 contains 12 residues. Trimming removed 4 bases from V and 4 bases from J, with 11 bases in between. Germline V gene sequence: CDR1 DFQATT, CDR2 SNEGSKA (reference sequence). The CDR3 here is CSATGNKYEQYF. CDR3 nucleotide sequence: TGCAGTGCTACCGGGAATAAATACGAGCAGTACTTC.

In DNA form, the CDR3 reads TGTGCCAGCAGCCGACAGGGGTGGAACACTGAAGCTTTCTTT. It encodes CASSRQGWNTEAFF. This chain joins TRBV6-5 and TRBJ1-1; TRBD1 matches 8 bases. This CDR3 has 14 amino acids. Germline V lookup: CDR1 MNHEY, CDR2 SVGAGI. Trimming removed 6 bases from V and 1 base from J; junction bases left unmatched: 4.

This clonotype was recorded a few times. J is TRBJ1-2 and V is TRBV4-3; D is ambiguous. The V end lost 0 bases, the J end lost 4 bases, and 9 bases lay between the germline ends. Germline values: CDR1 LGHNA, CDR2 YSLEER. This CDR3 has 14 residues. CDR3 sequence (DNA): TGCGCCAGCAGCCAAGAGTCGGCAGGCTATGGCTACACCTTC. Encoded protein: CASSQESAGYGYTF.

This clonotype was recorded many times. The V and J genes are TRBV5-5 and TRBJ2-3; possibly TRBD2 for D (6 bases). The V gene lost 3 bases and the J gene lost 4 bases, with 18 bases spanning the gap. The germline V gene encodes CDR1 SGHKS and CDR2 YYEKEE (reference sequence). The CDR3 contains 16 residues. In DNA form, the CDR3 reads TGTGCCAGCAGCTGGAGTCCTCGACTAGTTGCAGATACGCAGTATTTT. Translated, it gives CASSWSPRLVADTQYF. Full variable domain (remainder filled in from reference TRBV5-5 and TRBJ2-3): DAGVTQSPTHLIKTRGQQVTLRCSPISGHKSVSWYQQVLGQGPQFIFQYYEKEERGRGNFPDRFSARQFPNYSSELNVNALLLGDSALYLCASSWSPRLVADTQYFGPGTRLTVL.

V usage is TRBV20-1 and J usage is TRBJ2-5; D gene unclear. The germline gives CDR1 DFQATT, CDR2 SNEGSKA (reference sequence). The CDR3 consists of 12 residues. V was pared by 2 bases and J by 5 bases, with 9 bases between. The CDR3 here is CSARFQAETQYF. CDR3 DNA: TGCAGTGCTAGATTCCAAGCCGAGACCCAGTACTTC.

V and J are TRBV7-2 and TRBJ1-2; no clear D gene. Trimming took off 4 bases at V and 4 bases at J, with 7 bases between the two ends. The germline V gene encodes CDR1 SGHTA and CDR2 FQGNSA. The CDR3 consists of 12 residues. The DNA for the CDR3 is TGTGCCAGCAGCTATGGGATCTATGGCTACACCTTC. Its translation is CASSYGIYGYTF. The full variable domain, rest sourced from reference TRBV7-2 and TRBJ1-2, is GAGVSQSPSNKVTEKGKDVELRCDPISGHTALYWYRQSLGQGLEFLIYFQGNSAPDKSGLPSDRFSAERTGGSVSTLTIQRTQQEDSAVYLCASSYGIYGYTFGSGTRLTVV.

This clonotype was picked up a small number of times. This CDR3 is CASSLEGGGAFF. The CDR3 DNA sequence: TGTGCCAGCAGCTTAGAGGGGGGGGGAGCTTTCTTT. The chain links TRBV7-9 to TRBJ1-1; TRBD1 is a possible D gene (6 bases). This CDR3 is 12 amino acids long. Germline CDR1 and CDR2: SEHNR and FQNEAQ (reference sequence). Trimming took off 1 base at V and 10 bases at J, with 10 bases between the two ends.

The rearrangement uses TRBV20-1 and TRBJ1-3, with TRBD1 as a possible D gene (6 bases). Trimming stripped 2 bases from V and 4 bases from J, with 12 bases between. CDR1 and CDR2 (germline): DFQATT, SNEGSKA (reference sequence). CDR3 length: 14 amino acids. CDR3 loop: CSARRDRMGNTIYF. The CDR3 DNA sequence: TGCAGTGCTAGACGCGACAGGATGGGAAACACCATATATTTT.